This T cell receptor (beta chain) was captured by sequencing in a study of T cell responses to AZD1222 COVID-19 vaccine. Study as a whole: Some second doses came at about 4 weeks and others at about 12 weeks; these were pooled.

The CDR3 totals 14 residues. Trimming stripped 0 bases from V and 2 bases from J, with 9 bases between. CDR1 and CDR2 from the germline V gene are SGDLS and YYNGEE. Whole-study results and caveats: Clonal diversity was possibly underestimated; the donors were predominantly white British and more often female. AZD1222 recipients seropositive at baseline numbered only five to seven. Within unmutated variant regions lay the reported targets of nearly half of spike-specific TCRs.

Data came from immunoSEQ multiplex PCR; TCRdb stores just in-frame clones and leaves some out. The table records about 190,000 clones, more than 75% of them present only once. About this clone: The target antigen is unknown.

The V and J genes are TRBV9 and TRBJ2-7, with no clear D. This sample comprised peripheral blood, obtained on day 0 of AZD1222 vaccination. This receptor was obtained from an adult in good health. The CDR3 DNA is TGTGCCAGCAGCGTAGGGGCAGAGACCTACGAGCAGTACTTC. Its translation is CASSVGAETYEQYF.